These 15 T cell receptor beta chains share one sample of origin, sequenced in a study of blood T cell repertoires in COVID-19. TCRdb's table, derived via immunoSEQ multiplex PCR, lists solely in-frame clones and lacks some. The table has under 200,000 clones, 70% to 90% seen once. The specimen was peripheral blood. The receptors here all came from a middle-aged man with active or convalescent COVID-19.

This chain connects TRBV12-3 or TRBV12-4 to TRBJ2-1; TRBD2 agrees at 9 bases. After removal of 6 bases from V and 14 bases from J, the junction contained 5 bases not matched to a gene. There are 11 residues in the CDR3. The CDR3 spells CASSREREEFF. The CDR3 DNA reads TGTGCCAGCAGCCGCGAGCGGGAGGAGTTCTTC.

The chain has TRBV18 and TRBJ2-3; TRBD2 matches 8 bases. The V gene end was trimmed by 3 bases and the J gene end by 6 bases; junction bases not matched to a gene: 2. Germline values: CDR1 KGHSH, CDR2 LQKENI. CDR3 length equals 13 residues. The CDR3 sequence: CASSPRGADTQYF. The CDR3 DNA reads as TGTGCCAGCTCACCGCGGGGGGCGGATACGCAGTATTTT.

The V and J genes are TRBV6-5 and TRBJ2-1; 7 bases fit TRBD2. Per germline, CDR1 MNHEY and CDR2 SVGAGI. The ends lost 6 bases at V and 0 bases at J; junction bases unmatched: 5. This CDR3 comprises 15 residues. The CDR3 spells CASSLLASSYNEQFF. CDR3 nucleotides: TGTGCCAGCAGCTTACTAGCGAGCTCCTACAATGAGCAGTTCTTC.

About this clone: This sample includes further DNA sequences coding for the same CDR3. The chain is built from TRBV4-3 and TRBJ1-2, with no clear D. The V and J ends lost 1 base and 4 bases respectively, with 7 bases between them. CDR1 and CDR2 from the germline V gene are LGHNA and YSLEER. The CDR3 consists of 13 residues. The CDR3 DNA sequence: TGCGCCAGCAGCCAAGGAGGTAGCTATGGCTACACCTTC. Amino acid sequence: CASSQGGSYGYTF.

Here the CDR3 DNA reads TGTGCCAGCATGGGGACAGGCGGTAATTCACCCCTCCACTTT. Translating it yields CASMGTGGNSPLHF. The rearrangement uses TRBV25-1 and TRBJ1-6; 8 bases align to TRBD1. CDR3 size: 14 residues. With V trimmed by 7 bases and J by 6 bases, 5 bases remained unmatched. Germline V CDR1 and CDR2: MGHDK, SYGVNS.

This chain links TRBV2 with TRBJ1-1; possible D gene TRBD1, 5 bases. Germline CDR1 SNHLY, CDR2 FYNNEI. The CDR3 sequence is 17 residues long. The V end lost 6 bases, the J end lost 2 bases, and 22 bases lay between the germline ends. CDR3 in DNA: TGTGCCAGCAGACCCGGACCTGGGGGGTCGACAAACACTGAAGCTTTCTTT. Translated: CASRPGPGGSTNTEAFF.

V is TRBV29-1 and J is TRBJ2-1; 7 bases map to TRBD2. Germline trimming cut 8 bases from V and 7 bases from J; bases unmatched to any gene: 8. Per germline, CDR1 SQVTM and CDR2 ANQGSEA. This CDR3 contains 12 residues. CDR3 residues: CSLRTSYNEQFF. The CDR3 DNA reads as TGCAGCCTCCGGACTAGTTATAATGAGCAGTTCTTC.

V and J are TRBV19 and TRBJ2-7, with 10 bases that match TRBD1. Germline CDR1 and CDR2: LNHDA and SQIVND (reference sequence). The CDR3 covers 17 residues. Losses at the gene ends were 9 bases for V and 1 base for J; bases not matched to a gene: 15. CDR3 sequence reads: CARRLGPRDRGSYEQYF. The CDR3 DNA sequence: TGTGCCAGGCGCCTAGGGCCCCGGGACAGGGGATCCTACGAGCAGTACTTC. The full variable domain, in which reference TRBV19 and TRBJ2-7 provide the parts outside the CDR3, is DGGITQSPKYLFRKEGQNVTLSCEQNLNHDAMYWYRQDPGQGLRLIYYSQIVNDFQKGDIAEGYSVSREKKESFPLTVTSAQKNPTAFYLCARRLGPRDRGSYEQYFGPGTRLTVT.

The gene calls are TRBV27 and TRBJ1-6; unclear D gene. CDR3 length equals 15 residues. Trimming cost V 2 bases and J 7 bases, with 12 bases left between them. Germline CDR1 is MNHEY and CDR2 is SMNVEV (reference sequence). CDR3 residues: CASSLVSLLNSPLHF. CDR3 nucleotides: TGTGCCAGCAGTTTAGTCAGTCTCCTGAATTCACCCCTCCACTTT.

The V call is TRBV3-1 (or the pseudogene TRBV3-2), the J call TRBJ1-2; D call uncertain. The length of the CDR3 is 15 residues. Trimming took off 1 base at V and 0 bases at J, with 9 bases between the two ends. Per germline, CDR1 LGHDT and CDR2 YNNKEL (reference sequence). CDR3 sequence: CASSQGTDANYGYTF. DNA of the CDR3: TGTGCCAGCAGCCAAGGGACTGACGCTAACTATGGCTACACCTTC.

The V and J genes are TRBV5-6 and TRBJ1-3; D possibly corresponds to TRBD1 (5 bases). This CDR3 is built from 14 residues. V was clipped by 4 bases and J by 3 bases, with 11 bases between them. From germline, CDR1 is SGHDT and CDR2 YYEEEE. CDR3 DNA: TGTGCCAGCAGCACCGCAGGGTTTGGAAACACCATATATTTT. It codes for CASSTAGFGNTIYF.

This clone was found once. Other nucleotide sequences from this sample produce the same CDR3. The V gene is TRBV2, the J gene TRBJ1-1; perhaps TRBD1 as D (6 bases). This CDR3 is built from 14 residues. Germline V lookup: CDR1 SNHLY, CDR2 FYNNEI. V lost 3 bases, J lost 3 bases, and 11 bases lay in between. Here the CDR3 reads CASSDSGGHTEAFF. The CDR3 coding sequence is TGTGCCAGCAGTGACTCGGGGGGCCACACTGAAGCTTTCTTT.

The chain is built from TRBV18 and TRBJ2-7; the D gene is possibly TRBD1 (6 bases). V was trimmed by 3 bases and J by 5 bases, leaving 20 bases between them. Germline V gives CDR1 KGHSH, CDR2 LQKENI. The CDR3 covers 16 residues. The CDR3: CASSPLSGQGHHEQYF. For the CDR3, the DNA is TGTGCCAGCTCACCCCTCTCTGGGCAGGGACACCACGAGCAGTACTTC.

The V and J genes are TRBV7-2 and TRBJ2-7, with D possibly TRBD2 on 5 matching bases. Germline V gene lookup returns CDR1 SGHTA and CDR2 FQGNSA. The CDR3 loop spans 13 amino acids. V lost 5 bases, J lost 1 base, and 9 bases lay in between. The CDR3 loop reads CASSRGLSYEQYF. For the CDR3, the DNA is TGTGCCAGCAGCCGAGGACTTTCCTACGAGCAGTACTTC.

The chain is built from TRBV7-2 and TRBJ1-4; D gene uncertain. The CDR3 spans 15 residues. Germline V gene data show CDR1 as SGHTA and CDR2 as FQGNSA. Trimming removed 5 bases at V and 1 base at J, with 11 bases between. The DNA of the CDR3 is TGTGCCAGCAGCCAGGAGGCCTTAACTAATGAAAAACTGTTTTTT. It translates to CASSQEALTNEKLFF.